These T cell receptor beta chains were read from a single sample in a study of T-cell memory formation after mild COVID-19. Via MiXCR, TCRdb re-called the 5' RACE reads, giving one row per CDR3 protein. The repertoire holds some 300,000 distinct CDR3 sequences, with roughly a fifth as singletons. The sample taken for sequencing was PBMCs or a T cell subset sorted from them (not recorded which). The origin of the receptors is a man aged 18 to 29 who had mild COVID-19 (a few samples of this study predate the infection). Cell type and time point are not known. Each CDR3 is given with its conserved first and last residue. For some rows the clone size is stated as once, few or many, or as a class when expanded; others skip it.

>TRBJ2-1|TRBV4-1|few
CASREYNEQFF
>TRBJ2-1|TRBV9|few
CASSVNWRAYNEQFF
>TRBJ2-3|TRBV6-6|few
CASWGPGLAGGPPTQYF
>TRBJ1-1|TRBV28|few
CATLTRTDEAFF
>TRBJ2-7|TRBV20-1|-
CSASFGTSPYEQYF
>TRBJ2-1|TRBV7-7|few
CASSLYGDRVPYNEQFF
>TRBJ2-3|TRBV4-1|-
CASSQEWRGTDTQYF
>TRBJ1-4|TRBV9|few
CASSVGPGQRFNEKLFF
>TRBJ2-5|TRBV7-6|many
CASSLLVETQYF
>TRBJ2-1|TRBV29-1|-
CSVEDRASLPEQFF
>TRBJ2-5|TRBV15|many
CATRRGGETQYF
>TRBJ2-1|TRBV20-1|many
CSARDLAGPKEQFF
>TRBJ2-5|TRBV7-9|few
CATPAGRFQETQYF
>TRBJ1-1|TRBV7-2|-
CASSSDGFTEAFF
>TRBJ2-3|TRBV7-9|-
CASSPGASGGTDTQYF
>TRBJ1-5|TRBV5-6|few
CASSLILGPQHF
>TRBJ1-1|TRBV5-1|few
CASSEPGVNAAFF
>TRBJ2-6|TRBV14|-
CASSQAGLEGANVLTF
>TRBJ2-2|TRBV29-1|few
CSVEGWGGELFF
>TRBJ1-1|TRBV19|-
CASSAQGSTEAFF
>TRBJ1-2|TRBV4-1|-
CASSQPARGISYGYTF
>TRBJ2-5|TRBV7-2|-
CASSLGFGWDQETQYF
>TRBJ1-1|TRBV19|-
CASSIIGGLYTEAFF
>TRBJ2-3|TRBV4-2|-
CASSQATRGGWTDTQYF
>TRBJ2-7|TRBV5-5|-
CASGASGGISYEQYF
>TRBJ2-5|TRBV12-3/TRBV12-4|few
CASTRVGTGEETQYF
>TRBJ2-1|TRBV6-2/TRBV6-3|-
CASSYVADNEQFF
>TRBJ2-3|TRBV6-2/TRBV6-3|-
CASSFSHSGDTQYF
>TRBJ1-1|TRBV7-2|few
CASSLGRTQWAQAFF
>TRBJ2-5|TRBV5-1|-
CASSFGLAGQQETQYF
>TRBJ2-3|TRBV20-1|-
CSAQMGFTDTQYF
>TRBJ1-3|TRBV9|-
CASTQRGDSGNTIYF
>TRBJ2-3|TRBV29-1|-
CSAETGADTQYF
>TRBJ1-2|TRBV27|-
CASRSGATGHGYTF
>TRBJ2-1|TRBV24-1|few
CATSDSDRWEQFF
>TRBJ2-5|TRBV23-1|few
CASSRYGSQETQYF
>TRBJ2-1|TRBV7-3|-
CASSFRRSSYNEQFF
>TRBJ2-4|TRBV6-4|-
CASSDQAGGGNIQYF
>TRBJ2-7|TRBV5-1|many
CASSPRTGGGNYEQYF
>TRBJ2-1|TRBV5-1|-
CASSPPGYHEQFF
>TRBJ2-7|TRBV20-1|few
CSASSWDRAYEQYF
>TRBJ1-1|TRBV20-1|few
CSASTGGGNTEAFF
>TRBJ2-4|TRBV28|-
CASSFLQGRSDIQYF
>TRBJ2-1|TRBV4-1|many
CASSHLAGDNEQFF
>TRBJ1-2|TRBV27|few
CASSTTGIGNYGYTF
>TRBJ1-1|TRBV5-1|-
CASSSSGGLRAEAFF
>TRBJ1-2|TRBV7-9|-
CASSLDTLFYGYTF
>TRBJ2-2|TRBV20-1|-
CSARAQGTGELFF
>TRBJ2-5|TRBV12-3/TRBV12-4|many
CASSPGTTQETQYF
>TRBJ2-5|TRBV20-1|-
CSAISGGWGETQYF
>TRBJ2-7|TRBV6-2/TRBV6-3|-
CASSNRDRGRSIPYEQYF
>TRBJ1-1|TRBV6-5|few
CASSPRTAPTAFF
>TRBJ2-2|TRBV20-1|few
CSARTSGAGELFF